This T cell receptor beta chain was sequenced in a study of blood T cell repertoires in COVID-19. Germline loops: CDR1 SGHDT, CDR2 YYEEEE. V gave up 3 bases and J gave up 4 bases, with 8 bases separating them. This CDR3 has 13 residues. The method was immunoSEQ multiplex PCR; TCRdb's version includes in-frame clones alone and lacks a portion of them. The sample lists around 200,000 clones, approximately 80% seen once, with 6.5% to 8.5% in the top ten. This clone has a handful of counts. The TCR comes from a human donor in a cohort sampled during active COVID-19. This sequence joins TRBV5-6 and TRBJ1-5; D might be TRBD1 (6 bases). The specimen was peripheral blood. The CDR3 here is CASSYGQNQPQHF. The CDR3, as DNA: TGTGCCAGCAGCTACGGACAGAATCAGCCCCAGCATTTT.